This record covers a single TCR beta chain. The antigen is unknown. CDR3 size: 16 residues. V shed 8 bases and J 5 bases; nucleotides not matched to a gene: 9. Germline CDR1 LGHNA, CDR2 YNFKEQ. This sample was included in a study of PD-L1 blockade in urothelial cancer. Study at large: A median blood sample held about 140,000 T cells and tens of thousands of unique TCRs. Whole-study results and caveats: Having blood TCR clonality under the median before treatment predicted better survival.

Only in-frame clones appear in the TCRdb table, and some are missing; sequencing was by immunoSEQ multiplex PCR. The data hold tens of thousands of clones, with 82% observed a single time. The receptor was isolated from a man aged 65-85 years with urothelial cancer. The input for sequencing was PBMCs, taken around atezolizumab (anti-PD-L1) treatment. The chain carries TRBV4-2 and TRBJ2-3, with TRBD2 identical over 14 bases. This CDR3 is CASDAGTSGRRDTQYF. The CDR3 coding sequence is TGTGCCAGCGATGCCGGGACTAGCGGGAGAAGAGATACGCAGTATTTT.